The 24 T cell receptor beta chains reported below all come from one sample, sequenced in a study of blood T cell repertoires in COVID-19. The table came from immunoSEQ multiplex PCR; TCRdb's copy has only in-frame clones and leaves some out. Of around 130,000 clones detected, approximately 87% appear once; the ten largest clones hold roughly 2.2%. Sequenced material: peripheral blood. The receptors originated from a woman aged 45 to 65 with acute or convalescent COVID-19.

This chain connects TRBV5-6 to TRBJ2-2; 7 bases map to TRBD2. J was trimmed by 4 bases and V by 0 bases; bases with no gene match: 6. Germline lookup yields CDR1 SGHDT and CDR2 YYEEEE. The CDR3 extends over 16 amino acids. The CDR3 sequence is CASSLVGLESTGELFF. The CDR3, as DNA: TGTGCCAGCAGCTTGGTAGGACTAGAGAGCACCGGGGAGCTGTTTTTT.

The rearrangement links TRBV9 to TRBJ2-2; 11 positions agree with TRBD2. The ends lost 7 bases at V and 5 bases at J; junction bases unmatched: 10. Germline V gene data show CDR1 as SGDLS and CDR2 as YYNGEE. CDR3 size: 16 residues. The CDR3 coding sequence is TGTGCCAGCGGCACTAGCGGGGGATGGCGAACCGGGGAGCTGTTTTTT. Protein: CASGTSGGWRTGELFF.

The chain is built from TRBV5-4 and TRBJ2-1; TRBD1 matches 8 bases. CDR1 is SGHNT, CDR2 YYREEE, per germline (reference sequence). Trimming at V came to 7 bases and at J to 0 bases, leaving 6 bases not matched to a gene. The CDR3 extends over 15 amino acids. In DNA, the CDR3 is TGTGCCAGCTGGGGACAGGCGAGCTCCTACAATGAGCAGTTCTTC. It is translated as CASWGQASSYNEQFF.

The chain recombines TRBV18 with TRBJ1-3, with D perhaps TRBD1 (5 bases). With 6 bases removed from V and 0 bases from J, the gap between germline ends came to 15 bases. The CDR3 covers 16 residues. The germline V gene encodes CDR1 KGHSH and CDR2 LQKENI. The CDR3 DNA reads TGTGCCAGCTCCACGGGGGTCACTCTCTCTGGAAACACCATATATTTT. Its protein product is CASSTGVTLSGNTIYF.

The sample holds a few counts of this clone. The chain couples TRBV7-2 to TRBJ2-7; the match to TRBD1 covers 9 bases. Trimming took 5 bases from V and 6 from J; bases not matched to a gene: 8. Germline V gene lookup returns CDR1 SGHTA and CDR2 FQGNSA. This CDR3 has 14 amino acids. This chain's CDR3 is CASSPRTGDPEQYF. The CDR3 coding sequence is TGTGCCAGCAGCCCCCGGACAGGGGACCCCGAGCAGTACTTC.

This rearrangement joins TRBV6-6 to TRBJ1-1; D not certain. The CDR3 contains 13 residues. V shed 5 bases and J shed 1 base, with 8 bases lying between them. Germline-derived CDR1 and CDR2 are MNHNY and SVGAGI (reference sequence). CDR3 amino acids: CASSNTENTEAFF. CDR3 DNA: TGTGCCAGCAGTAACACCGAGAACACTGAAGCTTTCTTT.

This chain joins TRBV18 and TRBJ2-1, with TRBD2 matching 8 bases. This CDR3 contains 15 residues. Germline trimming cut 0 bases from V and 8 bases from J; bases unmatched to any gene: 6. Germline values: CDR1 KGHSH, CDR2 LQKENI. The CDR3 DNA sequence: TGTGCCAGCTCACCACCAGTGACTAGCGTCTATGAGCAGTTCTTC. Translation gives CASSPPVTSVYEQFF.

The DNA for the CDR3 is TGTGCCAGCAGCGTGGGCAGTGCTAATGAAAAACTGTTTTTT. It specifies CASSVGSANEKLFF. The chain recombines TRBV9 with TRBJ1-4; no clear D. The CDR3 runs to 14 residues. The V gene's germline CDR1 is SGDLS and CDR2 YYNGEE. V was cut by 2 bases and J by 3 bases, with 8 bases left in between.

This clone has just a few counts. This chain links TRBV2 with TRBJ2-7; D gene uncertain. Deletions cut 3 bases from V and 2 bases from J, with 11 bases between. The CDR3 spans 14 residues. The germline gives CDR1 SNHLY, CDR2 FYNNEI. The CDR3 sequence: CASSDLGITYEQYF. CDR3 DNA sequence: TGTGCCAGCAGTGATCTCGGTATTACCTACGAGCAGTACTTC.

The rearrangement links TRBV11-2 to TRBJ1-3; no clear D gene. Trimming pared 8 bases from V and 1 base from J, leaving 9 bases between. The CDR3 length is 13 residues. Germline-derived CDR1 and CDR2 are SGHAT and FQNNGV. The CDR3 nucleotides read TGTGCCAGCTACGGGTCTTCTGGAAACACCATATATTTT. Amino acid sequence: CASYGSSGNTIYF.

The chain couples TRBV28 to TRBJ2-5, with 7 positions matching TRBD2. With 2 bases clipped from V and 5 bases from J, the junction kept 5 bases outside the gene matches. This CDR3 contains 14 residues. Germline V gene data show CDR1 as MDHEN and CDR2 as SYDVKM. The CDR3 coding sequence is TGTGCCAGCAGTTTAGCCGGGGGGAGTGAGACCCAGTACTTC. It encodes CASSLAGGSETQYF.

The rearrangement links TRBV6-5 to TRBJ1-1; 9 nucleotides align to TRBD1. The CDR3 extends over 15 amino acids. Germline CDR1 and CDR2: MNHEY and SVGAGI. Trimming at V came to 8 bases and at J to 6 bases, leaving 13 bases not matched to a gene. This CDR3 is CASPLDRGFLAEAFF. The CDR3 DNA is TGTGCCAGCCCCCTGGACAGGGGTTTTTTGGCTGAAGCTTTCTTT.

In DNA, the CDR3 is TGTGCCAGCAGTCGGTGGGGGCGGAACACCGGGGAGCTGTTTTTT. Amino acid sequence: CASSRWGRNTGELFF. This chain uses TRBV5-6 with TRBJ2-2; D is perhaps TRBD1 (6 bases). Trimming removed 5 bases at V and 1 base at J, with 12 bases between. Germline V gives CDR1 SGHDT, CDR2 YYEEEE. There are 15 residues in the CDR3. The full variable domain, completed using reference TRBV5-6 and TRBJ2-2, is DAGVTQSPTHLIKTRGQQVTLRCSPKSGHDTVSWYQQALGQGPQFIFQYYEEEERQRGNFPDRFSGHQFPNYSSELNVNALLLGDSALYLCASSRWGRNTGELFFGEGSRLTVL.

CDR3 loop: CASSLAGGQGDTQYF. CDR3 bases: TGTGCCAGCAGCTTAGCGGGGGGGCAGGGAGATACGCAGTATTTT. The V and J genes are TRBV7-8 and TRBJ2-3; TRBD2 might be the D (7 bases). Looked up from germline, CDR1 is SGHVS and CDR2 is FQNEAQ. V was pared by 0 bases and J by 5 bases, with 12 bases between. CDR3 length: 15 amino acids.

The chain has TRBV7-9 and TRBJ1-2; no clear D. Per the germline V gene, CDR1 is SEHNR and CDR2 is FQNEAQ (reference sequence). V was clipped by 3 bases and J by 0 bases, with 5 bases between them. This CDR3 region has 13 residues. CDR3 DNA: TGTGCCAGCAGCTTTCTAGCTAACTATGGCTACACCTTC. It translates to CASSFLANYGYTF.

The chain has TRBV4-1 and TRBJ1-1, with TRBD1 matching over 7 bases. V lost 6 bases and J lost 5; bases outside the gene matches: 15. Per the germline V gene, CDR1 is MGHRA and CDR2 is YSYEKL. The CDR3 sequence is 16 residues long. The CDR3 here is CASRWDRGYGNTEAFF. The CDR3 region has the DNA TGCGCCAGCAGATGGGACAGAGGTTATGGGAATACTGAAGCTTTCTTT.

The chain has TRBV5-1 and TRBJ1-1, with TRBD1 matching over 7 bases. V was clipped by 4 bases and J by 4 bases; unmatched bases: 10. This CDR3 is 15 amino acids long. Germline CDR1 reads SGHRS; CDR2 reads YFSETQ. The CDR3 nucleotides read TGCGCCAGCAGCCCGGTAAGACAGGGAGGCACTGAAGCTTTCTTT. It specifies CASSPVRQGGTEAFF.

The chain has TRBV6-2 or TRBV6-3 and TRBJ1-1; D may be TRBD1 (6 bases). This CDR3 has 14 amino acids. Germline loops: CDR1 MNHEY, CDR2 SVGEGT. V lost 3 bases, J lost 4 bases, and 12 bases lay in between. The CDR3 DNA sequence: TGTGCCAGCAGTTATCCTGGGGGCGGCACTGAAGCTTTCTTT. It yields the protein CASSYPGGGTEAFF.

The chain couples TRBV5-1 to TRBJ1-6; TRBD1 agrees at 12 bases. Germline V gene sequence: CDR1 SGHRS, CDR2 YFSETQ. The CDR3 consists of 15 residues. V was pared by 1 base and J by 11 bases, with 4 bases of the junction left unmatched. The CDR3 sequence: CASSLTGQGATPLHF. The CDR3 nucleotides read TGCGCCAGCAGCTTGACGGGACAGGGGGCAACACCCCTCCACTTT.

This clone showed up just a few times. The CDR3 DNA is TGTGCCAGCAGCTGGGAACAGGAGTTAAATGAAAAACTGTTTTTT. Protein product: CASSWEQELNEKLFF. The chain joins TRBV5-6 to TRBJ1-4; maybe TRBD1 (5 bases). V was cut by 3 bases and J by 5 bases, with 14 bases left in between. Germline loops: CDR1 SGHDT, CDR2 YYEEEE. The length of the CDR3 is 15 residues.

The rearrangement links TRBV5-5 to TRBJ1-1, with 8 nucleotides matching TRBD1. CDR1 is SGHKS and CDR2 is YYEKEE in the germline V gene (reference sequence). The trim removed 4 bases at V and 1 base at J, leaving 3 bases unmatched. This CDR3 comprises 14 residues. The CDR3 loop is CASSPQGENTEAFF. The CDR3 DNA reads TGTGCCAGCAGCCCACAGGGGGAGAACACTGAAGCTTTCTTT.

The chain uses TRBV5-1 and TRBJ2-3; D gene ambiguous. Germline loops: CDR1 SGHRS, CDR2 YFSETQ. Trimming stripped 0 bases from V and 4 bases from J, with 12 bases between. CDR3 size: 15 residues. The CDR3 sequence: CASSLASSTADTQYF. CDR3 coding DNA: TGCGCCAGCAGCTTGGCCTCTTCCACAGCAGATACGCAGTATTTT.

The V gene is TRBV24-1, the J gene TRBJ1-1; TRBD1 aligns across 10 bases. Trimming at V came to 5 bases and at J to 5 bases, leaving 7 bases not matched to a gene. This CDR3 spans 15 amino acids. Germline V gives CDR1 KGHDR, CDR2 SFDVKD. In nucleotides, the CDR3 is TGTGCCACCAGTGCCGCGGGGACAGGGGTAACTGAAGCTTTCTTT. This codes for CATSAAGTGVTEAFF.

This chain connects TRBV10-3 to TRBJ2-7; tentative D call: TRBD1 (6 bases). The CDR3 extends over 14 amino acids. Germline CDR1 is ENHRY and CDR2 is SYGVKD. The V and J ends lost 6 bases and 1 base respectively, with 13 bases between them. The CDR3, as DNA: TGTGCCATCAGGGGGGCGGGCATTTCCTACGAGCAGTACTTC. This encodes CAIRGAGISYEQYF.